Shown below are 4 T cell receptor beta chains from a single sample sequenced in a study of shared clonotypes between healthy human individuals. Method: immunoSEQ multiplex PCR; TCRdb's copy keeps in-frame clones and lacks some. Counted here are approximately 530,000 clones, almost 97% occurring once; the ten biggest clones make up about 0.054%. Specimen: naive CD4+ T cells sorted from blood. Subset meaning: CD45RA+ positively selected. These receptors were taken from a woman under 40 in good health.

The gene calls are TRBV28 and TRBJ2-1; 11 positions agree with TRBD2. The CDR3 loop spans 16 amino acids. V lost 6 bases to trimming and J lost 6 bases; unmatched junction nucleotides: 10. Germline V gene sequence: CDR1 MDHEN, CDR2 SYDVKM. For the CDR3, the DNA is TGTGCCAGCAGCCCTCACGGACTAGCGGGTCTCAATGAGCAGTTCTTC. Translated: CASSPHGLAGLNEQFF.

The chain carries TRBV5-1 and TRBJ2-7; 12 bases agree with TRBD2. CDR1 is SGHRS, CDR2 YFSETQ, per germline. V was clipped by 4 bases and J by 4 bases; unmatched bases: 15. The CDR3 sequence is 18 residues long. This CDR3 is CASSPRLAGAPPPYEQYF. The CDR3 DNA is TGCGCCAGCAGCCCCAGACTAGCGGGAGCCCCACCCCCTTACGAGCAGTACTTC.

The rearrangement joins TRBV2 to TRBJ2-7; TRBD1 might be the D (6 bases). The germline V and J ends were trimmed by 6 bases and 2 bases, with 14 bases remaining between them. The length of the CDR3 is 14 residues. The germline gives CDR1 SNHLY, CDR2 FYNNEI. The CDR3 nucleotides read TGTGCCAGCAGCCAACAGACAGGAGCCTACGAGCAGTACTTC. It encodes CASSQQTGAYEQYF.

The V and J genes are TRBV5-8 and TRBJ2-7, with 7 bases identical to TRBD1. The germline CDR1 and CDR2 sequences are SGHTS and YDEGEE. The CDR3 sequence is 14 residues long. V shed 4 bases and J 6 bases; nucleotides not matched to a gene: 10. The CDR3 bases are TGTGCCAGCAGCCCGGGACAGAGTTGGACCGAGCAGTACTTC. Protein sequence: CASSPGQSWTEQYF.